Listed here are 11 T cell receptor beta chains from one sample, sequenced in a study of blood T cells in healthy people across ages. For the second PCR, which ran for about 7 to 11 cycles, a sample-barcoded 5' primer and a J-beta primer mix were used. TCRdb analysed the 5' RACE reads with MiXCR anew, one entry per CDR3 protein. This table holds 1.5 million to 2 million distinct CDR3 sequences, roughly 32% found once. The sequencing input was blood. These receptors were collected from a woman in her 30s in good health.

The V call is TRBV28, the J call TRBJ2-1; D ambiguous. The CDR3 runs to 13 residues. V dropped 2 bases and J dropped 9 bases, with 11 bases sitting between them. Per germline, CDR1 MDHEN and CDR2 SYDVKM. CDR3 bases: TGTGCCAGCAGTTTAGGTGGGTACGGTGAGCAGTTCTTC. Translated, it gives CASSLGGYGEQFF.

This clonotype was counted only a few times. V is TRBV7-2 and J is TRBJ2-5; a possible D gene is TRBD1 (6 bases). Per the germline V gene, CDR1 is SGHTA and CDR2 is FQGNSA. V gave up 5 bases and J gave up 7 bases, with 17 bases separating them. This CDR3 region has 14 residues. CDR3 residues: CASSPDWSRGTQYF. CDR3 nucleotides: TGTGCCAGCAGCCCGGACTGGTCCAGGGGGACCCAGTACTTC.

V is TRBV18 and J is TRBJ1-3, with 7 bases identical to TRBD1. The junction had 5 bases not matched to a gene; V was cut back by 6 bases and J by 0 bases. Germline V gene lookup returns CDR1 KGHSH and CDR2 LQKENI. There are 15 residues in the CDR3. The CDR3 loop reads CASSRTGSSGNTIYF. The DNA for the CDR3 is TGTGCCAGCTCCCGGACAGGCTCCTCTGGAAACACCATATATTTT.

The genes are TRBV4-1 and TRBJ1-5; no definite D call. Trimming left V 2 bases short and J 5 bases short, with 13 bases between. Per the germline V gene, CDR1 is MGHRA and CDR2 is YSYEKL. The CDR3 spans 15 residues. The CDR3 coding sequence is TGCGCCAGCAGCCAACGAACGCAGAACTATCAGCCCCAGCATTTT. This gives the protein CASSQRTQNYQPQHF.

This clonotype showed up many times. This clone may be a read error of a much larger clone one base away. This chain's CDR3 is CSARGGKGNQPQHF. The CDR3, as DNA: TGCAGTGCTAGGGGAGGGAAGGGCAATCAGCCCCAGCATTTT. The chain links TRBV20-1 to TRBJ1-5; D is unclear. CDR1 is DFQATT, CDR2 SNEGSKA, per germline (reference sequence). Trimming cost V 3 bases and J 2 bases, with 11 bases left between them. The CDR3 is made up of 14 amino acids.

This clonotype was detected only a few times. The chain carries TRBV12-3 or TRBV12-4 and TRBJ2-1; 7 bases are a match to TRBD2. This CDR3 spans 15 amino acids. Losses at the gene ends were 3 bases for V and 8 bases for J; bases not matched to a gene: 10. The CDR3 sequence: CASSLRGKPTHEQFF. CDR3 nucleotides: TGTGCCAGCAGTTTGCGGGGGAAACCTACACATGAGCAGTTCTTC.

This chain joins TRBV6-2 or TRBV6-3 and TRBJ1-1; D gene uncertain. Germline V gives CDR1 MNHEY, CDR2 SVGEGT. Between the trimmed V and J ends, which lost 2 bases and 6 bases, there was a span of 7 bases. The CDR3 runs 12 residues. CDR3 DNA sequence: TGTGCCAGCAGTTACCCCCGGCCTGAAGCTTTCTTT. It yields the protein CASSYPRPEAFF.

The genes are TRBV20-1 and TRBJ2-5; TRBD1 might be the D (6 bases). CDR3 size: 15 residues. Germline V gives CDR1 DFQATT, CDR2 SNEGSKA (reference sequence). Trimming shortened V by 6 bases and J by 1 base, and 18 bases separated the two germline ends. CDR3 DNA: TGCAGTGCGCCATCACAGGGAACCTTCCAAGAGACCCAGTACTTC. It encodes CSAPSQGTFQETQYF.

This clonotype was counted between two and nine times. The chain carries TRBV12-3 or TRBV12-4 and TRBJ2-3; the D gene is possibly TRBD1 (6 bases). Trimming left V 7 bases short and J 2 bases short, with 16 bases between. CDR3 length: 15 residues. CDR3 sequence reads: CASTISDRNTDTQYF. CDR3 sequence (DNA): TGTGCCAGCACTATATCAGACAGGAACACAGATACGCAGTATTTT.

In its sample, this clonotype was seen a few times. The V gene is TRBV7-9, the J gene TRBJ2-3, with 7 nucleotides matching TRBD1. Germline V gives CDR1 SEHNR, CDR2 FQNEAQ (reference sequence). With V trimmed by 5 bases and J by 2 bases, 7 bases remained unmatched. There are 15 residues in the CDR3. The CDR3 nucleotides read TGTGCCAGCAGCCGTTGGGACAGTCTCACAGATACGCAGTATTTT. Translation: CASSRWDSLTDTQYF.

The CDR3 spells CASSKDTPSNQPQHF. As DNA, the CDR3 is TGTGCCAGCAGTAAGGATACACCTAGCAATCAGCCCCAGCATTTT. The chain uses TRBV28 and TRBJ1-5; D gene ambiguous. Trimming took off 5 bases at V and 0 bases at J, with 11 bases between the two ends. Per germline, CDR1 MDHEN and CDR2 SYDVKM. The CDR3 covers 15 residues.